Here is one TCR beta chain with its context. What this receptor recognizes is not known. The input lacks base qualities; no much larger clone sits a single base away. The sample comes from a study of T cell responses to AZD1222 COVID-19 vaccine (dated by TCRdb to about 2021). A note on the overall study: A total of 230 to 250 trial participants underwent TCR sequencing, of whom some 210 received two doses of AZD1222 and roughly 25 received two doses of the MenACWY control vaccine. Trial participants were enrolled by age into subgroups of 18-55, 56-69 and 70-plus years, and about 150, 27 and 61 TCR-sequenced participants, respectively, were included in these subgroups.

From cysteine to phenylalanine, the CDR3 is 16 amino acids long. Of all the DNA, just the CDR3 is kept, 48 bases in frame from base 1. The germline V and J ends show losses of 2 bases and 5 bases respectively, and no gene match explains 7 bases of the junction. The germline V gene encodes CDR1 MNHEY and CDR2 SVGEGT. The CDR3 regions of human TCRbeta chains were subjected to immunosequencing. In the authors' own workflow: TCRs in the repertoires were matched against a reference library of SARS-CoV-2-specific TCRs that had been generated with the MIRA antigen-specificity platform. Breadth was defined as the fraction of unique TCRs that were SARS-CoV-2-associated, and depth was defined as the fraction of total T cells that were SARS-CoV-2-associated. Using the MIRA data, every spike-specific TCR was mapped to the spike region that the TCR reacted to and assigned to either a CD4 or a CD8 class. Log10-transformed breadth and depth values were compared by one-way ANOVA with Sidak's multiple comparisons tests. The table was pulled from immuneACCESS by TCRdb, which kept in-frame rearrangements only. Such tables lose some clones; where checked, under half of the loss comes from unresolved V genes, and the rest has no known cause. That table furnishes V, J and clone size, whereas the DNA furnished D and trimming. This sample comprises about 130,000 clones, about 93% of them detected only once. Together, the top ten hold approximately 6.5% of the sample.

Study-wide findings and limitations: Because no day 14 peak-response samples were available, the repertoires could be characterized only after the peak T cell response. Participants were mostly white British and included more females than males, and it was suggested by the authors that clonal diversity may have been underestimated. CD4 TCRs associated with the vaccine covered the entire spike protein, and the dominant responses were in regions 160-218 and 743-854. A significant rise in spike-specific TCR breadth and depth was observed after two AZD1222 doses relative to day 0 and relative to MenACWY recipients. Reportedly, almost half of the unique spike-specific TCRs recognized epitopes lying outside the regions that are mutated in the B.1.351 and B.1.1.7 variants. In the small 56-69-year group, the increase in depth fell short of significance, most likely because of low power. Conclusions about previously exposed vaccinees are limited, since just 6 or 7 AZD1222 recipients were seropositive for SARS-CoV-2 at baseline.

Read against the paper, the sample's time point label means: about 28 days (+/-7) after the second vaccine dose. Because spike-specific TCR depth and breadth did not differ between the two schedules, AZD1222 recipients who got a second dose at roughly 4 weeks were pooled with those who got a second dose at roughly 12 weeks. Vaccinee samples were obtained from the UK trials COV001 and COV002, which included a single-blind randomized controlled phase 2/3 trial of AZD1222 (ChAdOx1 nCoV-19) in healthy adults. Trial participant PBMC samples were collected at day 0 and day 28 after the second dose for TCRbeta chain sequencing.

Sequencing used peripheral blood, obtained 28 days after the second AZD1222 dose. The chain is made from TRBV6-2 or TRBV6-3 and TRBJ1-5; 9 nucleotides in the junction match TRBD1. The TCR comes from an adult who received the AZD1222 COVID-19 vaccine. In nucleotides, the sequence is TGTGCCAGCAGTTACGCCGACAGGGGGGCGGATCAGCCCCAGCATTTT. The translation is CASSYADRGADQPQHF.